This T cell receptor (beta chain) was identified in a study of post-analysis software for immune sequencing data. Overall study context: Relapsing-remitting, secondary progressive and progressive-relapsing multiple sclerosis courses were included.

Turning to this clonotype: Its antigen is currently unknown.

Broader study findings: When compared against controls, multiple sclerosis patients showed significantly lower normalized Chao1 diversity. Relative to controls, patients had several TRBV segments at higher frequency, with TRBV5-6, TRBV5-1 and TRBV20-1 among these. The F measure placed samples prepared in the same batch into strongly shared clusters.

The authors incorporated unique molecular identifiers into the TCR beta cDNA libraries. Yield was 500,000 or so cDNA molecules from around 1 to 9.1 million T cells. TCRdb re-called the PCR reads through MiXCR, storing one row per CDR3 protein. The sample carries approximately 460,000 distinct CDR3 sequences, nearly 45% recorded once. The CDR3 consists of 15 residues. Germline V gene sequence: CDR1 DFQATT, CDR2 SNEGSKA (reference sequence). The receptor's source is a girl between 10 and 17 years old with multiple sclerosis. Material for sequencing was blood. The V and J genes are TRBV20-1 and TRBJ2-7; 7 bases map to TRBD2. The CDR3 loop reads CRAAPRAGPPYEQYF. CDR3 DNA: TGCAGGGCAGCTCCGAGAGCGGGACCCCCCTACGAGCAGTACTTC.